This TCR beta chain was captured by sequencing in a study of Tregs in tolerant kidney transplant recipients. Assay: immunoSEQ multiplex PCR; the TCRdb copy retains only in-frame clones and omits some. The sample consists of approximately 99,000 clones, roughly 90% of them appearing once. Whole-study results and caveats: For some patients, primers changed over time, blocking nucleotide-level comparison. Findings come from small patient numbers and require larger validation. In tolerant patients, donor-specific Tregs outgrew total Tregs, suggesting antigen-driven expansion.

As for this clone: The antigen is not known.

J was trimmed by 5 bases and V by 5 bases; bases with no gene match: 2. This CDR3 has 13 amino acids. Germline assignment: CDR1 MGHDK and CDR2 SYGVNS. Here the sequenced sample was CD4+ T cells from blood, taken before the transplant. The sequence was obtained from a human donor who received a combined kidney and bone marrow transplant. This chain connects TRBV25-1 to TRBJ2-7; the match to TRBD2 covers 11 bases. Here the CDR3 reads CASSKLAGDEQYF. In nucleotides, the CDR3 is TGTGCCAGCAGTAAACTAGCGGGGGACGAGCAGTACTTC.